This T cell receptor beta chain was retrieved from a study of T cell repertoires in cytomegalovirus infection. The wider study: It was the public TCR beta signatures that indicated both CMV infection and matching HLA type. Study outcomes and limitations: Within the response measured ex vivo, HLA-C-restricted CMV-specific TCR beta clonotypes were dominant. The cumulative frequency of public TCR beta families distinguished individuals who carried CMV together with the relevant HLA.

Each CDR3 protein is one row after TCRdb ran MiXCR on the reads. The sample holds about 110,000 distinct CDR3 sequences, less than 30% seen once. The J segment lost 12 bases and the V segment lost 0 bases, leaving 11 bases of the junction unmatched. Germline CDR1 MNHNS, CDR2 SASEGT. The CDR3 runs 15 residues. A word on this clonotype: No antigen is known for it.

The V gene is TRBV6-1, the J gene TRBJ2-1; 7 bases line up with TRBD1. The sequence was collected from a human donor in good health (CMV status not recorded). Some clones in this sample may be carry-over from other donors' samples. Sequencing used CD8+ T cells from cultured PBMCs, obtained from culture after CMV antigen stimulation. Here the CDR3 DNA reads TGTGCCAGCAGTGAAGCGACAGGGAATCCGATTTTGCAGTTCTTC. This sequence encodes CASSEATGNPILQFF.